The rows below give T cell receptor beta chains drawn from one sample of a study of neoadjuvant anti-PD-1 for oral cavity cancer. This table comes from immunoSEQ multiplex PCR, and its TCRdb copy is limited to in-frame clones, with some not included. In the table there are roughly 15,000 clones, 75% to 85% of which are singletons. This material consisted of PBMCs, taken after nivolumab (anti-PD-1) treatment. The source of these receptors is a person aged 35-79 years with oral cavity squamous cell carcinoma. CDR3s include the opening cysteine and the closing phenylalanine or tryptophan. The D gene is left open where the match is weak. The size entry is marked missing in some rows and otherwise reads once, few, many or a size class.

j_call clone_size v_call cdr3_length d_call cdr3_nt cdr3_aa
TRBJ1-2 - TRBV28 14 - TGTGCCAGCAGTCGCTTAGGGGGGAACTATGGCTACACCTTC CASSRLGGNYGYTF
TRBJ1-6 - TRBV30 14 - TGTGCCTGGAATCGCCGGGCTGCAGGTTCACCCCTCCACTTT CAWNRRAAGSPLHF
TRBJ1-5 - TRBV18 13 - TGTGCCAGCTCCGTCCGGGAGGATCAGCCCCAGCATTTT CASSVREDQPQHF
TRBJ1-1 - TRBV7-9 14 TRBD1 TGTGCCAGCAGCTCCAGGGGGATGAACACTGAAGCTTTCTTT CASSSRGMNTEAFF
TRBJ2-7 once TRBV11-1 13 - TGTGCCAGCAGCCAGGGCAGGGCCTACGAGCAGTACTTC CASSQGRAYEQYF
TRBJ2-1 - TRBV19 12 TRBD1 TGTGCCAGTAGTCCTCGACAGGGCCCTTTATTCTTC CASSPRQGPLFF
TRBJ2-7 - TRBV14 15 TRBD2 TGTGCCAGCAGCCAAGCCCCCGGGGGGGGCTACGAGCAGTACTTC CASSQAPGGGYEQYF
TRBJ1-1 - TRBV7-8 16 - TGTGCCAGCAGCCAAGGACGGAGCCAATTGAACACTGAAGCTTTCTTT CASSQGRSQLNTEAFF
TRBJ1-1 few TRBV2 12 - TGTGCCAGCAGTGGTTATGGGGCCGAAGCTTTCTTT CASSGYGAEAFF
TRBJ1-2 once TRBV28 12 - TGTGCCAGCACCACCTGGAACTATGGCTACACCTTC CASTTWNYGYTF
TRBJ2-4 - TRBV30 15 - TGTGCCTGGAGTGCCCCAGACGGAGTGAAAAACATTCAGTACTTC CAWSAPDGVKNIQYF